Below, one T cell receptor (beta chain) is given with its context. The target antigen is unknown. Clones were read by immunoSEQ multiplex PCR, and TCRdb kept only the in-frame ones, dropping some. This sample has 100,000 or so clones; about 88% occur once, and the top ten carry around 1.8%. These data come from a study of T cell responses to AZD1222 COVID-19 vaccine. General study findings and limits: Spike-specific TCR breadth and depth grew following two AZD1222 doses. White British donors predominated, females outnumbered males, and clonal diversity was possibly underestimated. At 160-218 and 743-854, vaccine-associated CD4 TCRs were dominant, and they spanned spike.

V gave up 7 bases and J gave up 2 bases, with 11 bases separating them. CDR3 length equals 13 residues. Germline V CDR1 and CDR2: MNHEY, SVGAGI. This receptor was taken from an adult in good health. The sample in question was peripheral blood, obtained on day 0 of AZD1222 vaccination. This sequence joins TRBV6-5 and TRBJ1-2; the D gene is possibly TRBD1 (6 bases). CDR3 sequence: CASTSGTNYGYTF. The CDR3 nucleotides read TGTGCCAGCACTTCCGGGACAAACTATGGCTACACCTTC.